This is a list of T cell receptor beta chains from one sample in a study of graft-versus-host responses after intestinal transplantation. TCRdb's copy holds only in-frame clones and misses some; the assay was immunoSEQ multiplex PCR. The data contain some 40,000 clones, 89% of them singletons. This sample comprised PBMCs, obtained about nine months after transplant. These receptors were collected from a human patient who received an intestinal transplant, so some T cells may come from the graft donor. Both conserved end residues are part of each CDR3. Each record gives: V gene, clone size, D gene, J gene, CDR3 protein, CDR3 DNA. The D gene is left open where the match is weak. Expanded clones get a size class; other rows say once, few or many, or leave the size out.

>TRBV2|-|-|TRBJ2-1
CASRSYNEQFF
TGTGCCAGCAGGAGTTACAATGAGCAGTTCTTC
>TRBV6-6|-|-|TRBJ1-5
CASSTGYNQPQHF
TGTGCCAGCAGTACAGGGTACAATCAGCCCCAGCATTTT
>TRBV6-5|-|-|TRBJ2-7
CASSGQPYEQYF
TGTGCCAGCTCCGGACAGCCCTACGAGCAGTACTTC
>TRBV10-1|-|-|TRBJ1-3
CASSEPRTGNTIYF
TGCGCCAGCAGTGAGCCCCGGACGGGAAACACCATATATTTT
>TRBV5-1|-|-|TRBJ1-2
CASSSSNPGVIGYGYTF
TGCGCCAGCAGCTCCTCCAACCCAGGGGTGATAGGCTATGGCTACACCTTC
>TRBV28|-|TRBD2|TRBJ2-7
CASSLIGLEAQTASEQYF
TGTGCCAGCAGTTTAATAGGACTAGAAGCCCAAACTGCGTCCGAGCAGTACTTC
>TRBV7-2|-|-|TRBJ2-2
CASSVNFGGNTGELFF
TGTGCCAGCAGCGTCAACTTCGGGGGGAACACCGGGGAGCTGTTTTTT
>TRBV7-2|-|-|TRBJ2-5
CASSQQANRGETQYF
TGTGCCAGCAGCCAGCAGGCCAATCGGGGGGAGACCCAGTACTTC
>TRBV11-2|once|-|TRBJ1-1
CASTSDLSWNTEAFF
TGTGCCAGCACCTCAGATCTTTCTTGGAACACTGAAGCTTTCTTT
>TRBV9|-|-|TRBJ2-7
CASSVATGSYEQYF
TGTGCCAGCAGCGTAGCTACAGGGTCCTACGAGCAGTACTTC